This T cell receptor beta chain was identified in a study of cytomegalovirus exposure and HLA in healthy donors (dated by TCRdb to 2016 to 2017). Describing the broader study: An earlier analysis of approximately 640 of the donors reported 276 Gb of sequence data and 117 million unique TCR beta sequences from some 180 million T cells. About 280 gigabases of sequencing data and around 80 million unique TCR sequences made up an early release that covered over 550 HLA-typed donors. Of the approximately 400 genotyped donors, 81% were placed in the genetic ancestry cluster associated with self-reported Caucasian donors. The study was designed to test whether signatures of past pathogen exposure could be identified by cataloging public T cell receptors. Using immunosequencing, the study profiled T cell repertoires from fewer than 850 subjects and related those repertoires to cytomegalovirus serostatus. A separate validation cohort of over 95 different subjects was used in addition to the approximately 640-subject first cohort. The study combined high-throughput TCR immunosequencing, statistical association of individual TCRs with disease status, and machine learning to predict cytomegalovirus infection status. A later analysis re-examined previously published TCR beta repertoires from over 500 donors and added high-resolution HLA genotyping to investigate patterns of TCR occurrence. In the later analysis, no new phenotypic data were used to find candidate immune exposures; instead, reliance was placed on TCR beta sequences and their occurrence across donors. In an earlier analysis of roughly 580 of the donors, high-throughput TCR beta sequencing was used to judge whether each TCR beta V gene segment behaved as functional or pseudogenic. Donor age, sex, ethnicity and CMV serostatus were compiled alongside the repertoire data. A later genetic analysis used genome-wide SNP genotypes for about 55% of the 666 donors, treating that subset as a discovery cohort. All discovery cohort repertoires had been generated using a single sequencing platform. Both class I and class II loci were covered by HLA typing, at four-digit resolution. Typing coverage varied by locus: about 629-640 donors for A, B, C, DRB1 and DQB1; more than 500 for DQA1; about 600 for DPA1; around 450 for DPB1. Several DR-DQ haplotypes were handled as single units for association and clustering because linkage in the cohort was strong. Among over 350 genotyped donors of the cohort, an average of approximately 250,000 unique TCR beta nucleotide sequences were sequenced per donor, about a sixth of them non-productive. What the research found in general, with its limitations: A group of highly shared sequence variants was considered likely to be a technical artifact of the sequencing pipeline. Because HLA typing was missing for some donors at each locus, association tests included only the typed subset. The only immune exposure information available for the cohort was CMV serostatus. A later genetic analysis associated a missense DCLRE1C variant with V-gene and J-gene trimming of TCR beta chains, and an independent cohort replicated the association. A later analysis found that HLA-associated TCR beta chains were more clonally expanded and had lower generation probabilities than equally common non-associated chains. A further reported finding was that TCR beta sequences accurately predicted the HLA-A and HLA-B alleles for most subjects in the first cohort. In a later analysis, most CMV-associated TCR beta chains were found to appear HLA-restricted, with HLA associations seemingly driven largely by CMV exposure. An earlier analysis of 587 of the donors showed that most TCR beta V segments appeared in productive rearrangements either about 90% or about 30% of the time, which broadly matched IMGT annotations. Linkage disequilibrium might explain the correlated functional status among segregating V segments, but an unknown experimental factor could not be excluded. The earlier analysis of about 600 of the donors excluded roughly 17 rarely observed V segments, including chromosome 9 orphons, because counts were too low. A later analysis reported that several top co-occurrence clusters appeared linked to parvovirus B19, influenza, CMV and Epstein-Barr virus. Specific HLA alleles were associated with over 15,000 TCR beta sequences at a false discovery rate of 0.05 in a later analysis. The classifier was reported to diagnose cytomegalovirus status with high specificity and sensitivity in both the original cohort and the validation cohort. Assigning TCR associations to individual alleles was difficult when HLA alleles, especially DR and DQ, strongly co-occurred. The authors suggested that the approach could potentially be extended to other disease states and immunological phenotypes. Most TCR sequences were observed very rarely across donors, whereas some public TCRs were present in many individuals. The study gave a list of 150 to 200 TCR beta chains associated with cytomegalovirus. In vitro tests confirmed that a few of the cytomegalovirus-associated TCR beta chains recognize cytomegalovirus antigens. In this cohort, only TCR beta chains were sequenced, and detectable features were limited by the absence of alpha or paired-chain data. According to a later analysis, TCR association rates differed among HLA loci, with DRB1 alleles showing the most associated TCRs and HLA-C alleles showing the fewest. Roughly uniform sequencing depth across donors was assumed in presence/absence analyses, although this assumption may not hold. Compared with the 666-donor mean, donors in an Asian-associated ancestry cluster had fewer N-insertions in productive TCRs, according to a later genetic analysis.

The library was made by the immunoSEQ multiplex PCR assay. The multiplex PCR relied on a mix of 60 forward primers for TCR Vbeta segments and 13 reverse primers for TCR Jbeta segments. The CDR3 region of rearranged TCR beta genes was amplified from genomic DNA with a multiplex PCR assay. Amplified TCR beta libraries were sequenced as 87-base-pair reads on the Illumina HiSeq System. In the paper's pipeline: A later analysis counted 75 million to 100 million unique TCR beta chains across the 550 to 700 repertoires, and 9.5 million to 11 million of these chains were shared by at least two donors. Raw reads were error-corrected and collapsed into unique sequences by a nearest-neighbor algorithm in which closely related sequences were merged to remove PCR and sequencing errors. Alignment of CDR3 sequences to IMGT reference sequences was used to assign V, D and J gene segments. For a sequence to be retained, at least a six-nucleotide match to both a V gene segment and a J gene segment was required. Rearrangements were classified as productive when the CDR3 lacked stop codons and remained in frame with V and J, and all other rearrangements were classified as non-productive. CDR3 was defined by IMGT convention, running from the second conserved V-encoded cysteine to the conserved J-encoded phenylalanine. In an earlier analysis of around 600 of the donors, sequences lacking an unambiguous match to a single V gene segment were excluded. An earlier analysis of 500 to 600 of the donors classified V segments as functional when productive rearrangements were above 56.7% and as segregating when the standard deviation between donors was above 5%. To diagnose cytomegalovirus status from the catalog of TCR beta chain sequences, a statistical classification framework was built. In a later analysis, TCR nucleotide sequences were compared against IMGT/GENE-DB human TR gene sequences so that V and J genes could be assigned. A later analysis assigned CDR3 sequences and most-parsimonious VDJ recombination scenarios with the TCRdist pipeline. In a later analysis, each TCR beta chain was defined by its CDR3 amino acid sequence together with its V-gene family, and reads lacking a unique V-gene family were excluded. As a way to deal with suspected cross-contamination and a sequencing artifact, a later analysis dropped 592 nucleotide sequences that were highly shared and had low generation probability. For each public chain, a later analysis derived a clonal expansion index from normalized ranks of inferred template counts within each repertoire. In a later analysis, generation probabilities were computed using a VDJ recombination model fitted to out-of-frame rearrangements, and the results were checked against IGoR. Hypergeometric tests were used in a later analysis to score TCR-TCR, TCR-HLA and TCR-CMV co-occurrence, with a repertoire-size bias correction applied to the TCR pairs. A later analysis estimated false discovery rates by permuting HLA or CMV assignments 20 times. In a later analysis, co-occurring TCRs were grouped with DBSCAN, and TCRdist sequence similarity was added when clustering was performed within HLA-allele-positive subsets. Repertoires with fewer than 30,000 or more than 120,000 public chains were left out of co-occurrence clustering, as were a handful of repertoires with anomalous nucleotide sharing. This is the immuneACCESS table as TCRdb keeps it, with only in-frame sequences that have V and J called. A part of the clones is gone; compared with another copy, unresolved V genes explain less than half, and the rest is unexplained. From that table come the V and J calls and clone size; the DNA was used to work out D and trimming. This sample is represented by approximately 140,000 clones; less than 85% of them were singletons. Of the sample, just over 8.5% is held by the ten largest clones.

To note about this clone: This receptor's antigen is unknown. Nothing much larger sits one base from this clone, and base qualities are not available.

The cohort was made up of 666 healthy bone marrow donors. At the time of sampling, every cohort member was nominally healthy, though immune exposures that went unrecorded were likely present. The donor was CMV seropositive and was included in the group of 270 or so seropositive cohort members. Each donor provided a peripheral blood sample, and peripheral blood mononuclear cells were used for TCR beta sequencing. The Qiagen DNeasy Blood Extraction Kit was used to extract genomic DNA from the blood cell samples. Sequencing was done on a sample of PBMCs. The clonotype comes from a woman aged 45-65 years in good health and CMV-seropositive.

The CDR3 loop reads CASTQAGGWDTEAFF. The DNA sequence reads TGTGCCAGCACCCAAGCGGGCGGGTGGGACACTGAAGCTTTCTTT. The sequence joins TRBV6-1 to TRBJ1-1; the D gene is not confidently resolved. The junction carries 18 bases between V and J, which are trimmed by 7 bases and 3 bases respectively. From a lookup of the germline V gene, CDR1 and CDR2 are MNHNS and SASEGT. The CDR3 numbers 15 residues from cysteine through phenylalanine. The retained sequence is limited to the CDR3, 45 bases, with the frame set at the first base.